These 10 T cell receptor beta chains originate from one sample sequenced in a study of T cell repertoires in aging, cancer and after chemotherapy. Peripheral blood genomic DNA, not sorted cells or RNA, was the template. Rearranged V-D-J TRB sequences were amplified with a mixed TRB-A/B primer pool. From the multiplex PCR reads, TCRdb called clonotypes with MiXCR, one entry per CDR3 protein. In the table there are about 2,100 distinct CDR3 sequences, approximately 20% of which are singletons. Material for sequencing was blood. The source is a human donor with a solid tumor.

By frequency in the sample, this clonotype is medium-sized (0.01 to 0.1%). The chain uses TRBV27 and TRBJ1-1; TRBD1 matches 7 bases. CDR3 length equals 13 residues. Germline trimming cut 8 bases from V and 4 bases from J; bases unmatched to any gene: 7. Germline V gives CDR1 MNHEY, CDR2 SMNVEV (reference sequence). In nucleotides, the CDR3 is TGTGCCAGCCGCTTACCAGGGGGCACTGAAGCTTTCTTT. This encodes CASRLPGGTEAFF.

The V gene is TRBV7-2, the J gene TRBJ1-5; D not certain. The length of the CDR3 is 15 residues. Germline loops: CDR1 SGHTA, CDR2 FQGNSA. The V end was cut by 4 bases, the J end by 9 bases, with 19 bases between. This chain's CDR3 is CASSSRSTPSGPQHF. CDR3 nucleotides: TGTGCCAGCAGCTCTCGTAGTACTCCGAGCGGGCCCCAGCATTTT.

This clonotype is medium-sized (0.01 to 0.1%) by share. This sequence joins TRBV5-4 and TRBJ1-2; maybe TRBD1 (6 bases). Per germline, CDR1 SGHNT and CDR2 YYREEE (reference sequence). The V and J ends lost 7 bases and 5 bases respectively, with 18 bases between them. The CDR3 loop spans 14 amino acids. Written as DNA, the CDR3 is TGTGCCAGCCTTGACAGAGGGGGATTGTATGGCTACACCTTC. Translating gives CASLDRGGLYGYTF.

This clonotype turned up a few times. CDR3 protein: CASSEGLELAQETQYF. Here the CDR3 DNA reads TGCGCCAGCAGTGAGGGTCTGGAGCTAGCGCAAGAGACCCAGTACTTC. This sequence joins TRBV10-1 and TRBJ2-5, with a possible D match to TRBD2 (6 bases). The germline V and J ends were trimmed by 2 bases and 2 bases, with 15 bases remaining between them. Germline lookup yields CDR1 WNHNN and CDR2 SYGVQD (reference sequence). CDR3 length equals 16 residues.

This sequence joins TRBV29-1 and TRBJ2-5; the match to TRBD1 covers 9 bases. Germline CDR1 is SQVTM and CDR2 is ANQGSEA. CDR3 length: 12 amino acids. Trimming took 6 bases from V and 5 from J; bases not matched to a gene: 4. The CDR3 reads CSVGTGRETQYF. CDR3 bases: TGCAGCGTGGGGACAGGGCGGGAGACCCAGTACTTC.

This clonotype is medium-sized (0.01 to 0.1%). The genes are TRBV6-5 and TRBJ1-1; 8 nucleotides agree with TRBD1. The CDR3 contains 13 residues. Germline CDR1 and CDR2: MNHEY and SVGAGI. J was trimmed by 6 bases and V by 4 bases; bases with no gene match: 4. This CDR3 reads CASSLTGDAEAFF. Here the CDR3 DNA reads TGTGCCAGCAGTTTGACAGGGGACGCTGAAGCTTTCTTT.

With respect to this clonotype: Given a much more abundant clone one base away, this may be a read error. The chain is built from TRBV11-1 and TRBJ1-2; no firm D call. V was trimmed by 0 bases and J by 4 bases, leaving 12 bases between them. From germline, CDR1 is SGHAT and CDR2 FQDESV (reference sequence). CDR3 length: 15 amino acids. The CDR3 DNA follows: TGTGCCAGCAGCTTAGCCCACATAGGCAGCTATGGCTACACCTTC. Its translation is CASSLAHIGSYGYTF. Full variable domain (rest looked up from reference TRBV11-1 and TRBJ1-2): EAEVAQSPRYKITEKSQAVAFWCDPISGHATLYWYRQILGQGPELLVQFQDESVVDDSQLPKDRFSAERLKGVDSTLKIQPAELGDSAMYLCASSLAHIGSYGYTFGSGTRLTVV.

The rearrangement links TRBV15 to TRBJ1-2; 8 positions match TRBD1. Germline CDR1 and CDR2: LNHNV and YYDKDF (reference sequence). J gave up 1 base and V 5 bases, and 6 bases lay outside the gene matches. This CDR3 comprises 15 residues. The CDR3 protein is CATSRDRPFNYGYTF. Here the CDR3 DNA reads TGTGCCACCAGCCGGGACAGGCCTTTTAACTATGGCTACACCTTC.

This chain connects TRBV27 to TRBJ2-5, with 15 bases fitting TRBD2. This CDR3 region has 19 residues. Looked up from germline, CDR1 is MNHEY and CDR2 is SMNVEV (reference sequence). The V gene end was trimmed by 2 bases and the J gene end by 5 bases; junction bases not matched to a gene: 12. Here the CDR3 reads CASSLEPRTSGRGWETQYF. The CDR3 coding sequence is TGTGCCAGCAGTTTAGAGCCGAGGACTAGCGGGAGGGGATGGGAGACCCAGTACTTC.

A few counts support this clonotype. The CDR3 sequence is CSERQGNEDTQYF. In DNA, the CDR3 is TGCAGTGAAAGACAGGGAAATGAGGATACGCAGTATTTT. J is TRBJ2-3 and V is TRBV20-1; 7 nucleotides match TRBD1. Trimming removed 7 bases from V and 6 bases from J; junction bases left unmatched: 10. The CDR3 is made up of 13 amino acids. Germline lookup yields CDR1 DFQATT and CDR2 SNEGSKA (reference sequence).